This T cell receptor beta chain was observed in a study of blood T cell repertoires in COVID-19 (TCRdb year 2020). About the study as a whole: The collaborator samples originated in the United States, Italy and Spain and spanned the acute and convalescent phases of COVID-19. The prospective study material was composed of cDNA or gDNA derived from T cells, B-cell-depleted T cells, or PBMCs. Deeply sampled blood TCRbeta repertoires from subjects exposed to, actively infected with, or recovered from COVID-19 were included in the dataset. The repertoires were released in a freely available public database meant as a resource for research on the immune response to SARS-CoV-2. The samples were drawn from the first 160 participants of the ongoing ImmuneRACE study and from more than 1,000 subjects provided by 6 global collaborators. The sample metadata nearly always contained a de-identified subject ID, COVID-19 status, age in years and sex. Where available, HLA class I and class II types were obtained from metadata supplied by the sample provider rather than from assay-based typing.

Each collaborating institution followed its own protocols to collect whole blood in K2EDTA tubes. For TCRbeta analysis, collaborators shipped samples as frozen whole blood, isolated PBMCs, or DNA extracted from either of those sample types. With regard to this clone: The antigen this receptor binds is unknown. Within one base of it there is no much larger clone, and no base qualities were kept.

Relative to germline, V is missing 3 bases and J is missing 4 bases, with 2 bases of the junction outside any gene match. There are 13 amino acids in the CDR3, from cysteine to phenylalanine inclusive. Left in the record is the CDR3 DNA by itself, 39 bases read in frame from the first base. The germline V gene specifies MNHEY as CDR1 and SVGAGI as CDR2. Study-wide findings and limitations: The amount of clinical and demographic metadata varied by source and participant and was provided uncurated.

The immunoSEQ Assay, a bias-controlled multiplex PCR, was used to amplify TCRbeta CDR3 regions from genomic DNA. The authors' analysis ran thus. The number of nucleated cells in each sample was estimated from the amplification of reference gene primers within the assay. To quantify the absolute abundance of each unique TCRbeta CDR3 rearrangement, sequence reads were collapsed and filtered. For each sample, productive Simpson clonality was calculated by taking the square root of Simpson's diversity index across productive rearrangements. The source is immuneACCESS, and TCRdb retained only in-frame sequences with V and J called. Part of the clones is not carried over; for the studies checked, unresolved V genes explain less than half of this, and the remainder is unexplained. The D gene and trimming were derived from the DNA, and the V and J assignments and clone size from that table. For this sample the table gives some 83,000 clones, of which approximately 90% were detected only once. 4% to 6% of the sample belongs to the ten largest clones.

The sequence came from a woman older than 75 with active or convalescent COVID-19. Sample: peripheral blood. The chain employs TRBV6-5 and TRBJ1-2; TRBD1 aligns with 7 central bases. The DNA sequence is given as TGTGCCAGCAGTTATAAGGGGGCCTATGGCTACACCTTC. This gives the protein CASSYKGAYGYTF.